This TCR beta chain stems from a study of CD4 T cells in relation to SARS-CoV-2 and coronaviruses. Using immunoSEQ multiplex PCR, the repertoire was profiled, and TCRdb retains in-frame clones only, with some absent. This table holds about 36,000 clones, 77% found once. Sorted naive or memory CD4+ cells met CEF peptides for roughly ten days. This clone came up a few times. Its antigen remains unknown. Study observations and caveats: SARS-CoV-2-driven expansion was significantly weaker in crossreactive than monoreactive clones. According to naive versus memory sequencing, detected responses are memory recall, not newly primed.

Sequencing was carried out using memory CD4+ T cells from PBMCs, cultured in vitro. This receptor was identified in an adult with COVID-19.

The CDR3 is CASYEQCPQETQYF. CDR3 nucleotides: TGTGCCAGCTATGAACAGTGCCCCCAAGAGACCCAGTACTTC. V is TRBV21-1 and J is TRBJ2-5; the DNA was not used to check the table's D call, TRBD1. TRBV21-1 is an annotated pseudogene. The CDR3 totals 14 residues.